Listed below are T cell receptor beta chains from one sample, sequenced in a study of blood T cell repertoires in COVID-19. Profiling relied on immunoSEQ multiplex PCR, and the TCRdb table lists in-frame clones only, not all of them. The table includes about 140,000 clones, roughly four fifths detected once. Sequencing input: peripheral blood. The receptors come from a woman between 45 and 60 years old with active or convalescent COVID-19. Both conserved end residues are part of each CDR3. The order of the fields is V gene, D gene, J gene, clone size, CDR3 DNA, CDR3 protein. A D gene is named only where the DNA matches it firmly. Clone sizes are given selectively: once, few, many, or a class where the clone is expanded.

V gene: TRBV3-1/TRBV3-2; D gene: -; J gene: TRBJ2-1; clone size: -; CDR3 DNA: TGTGCCAGCAGCCCCCTCGGGGTGGGTGAGCAGTTCTTC; CDR3 protein: CASSPLGVGEQFF
V gene: TRBV18; D gene: TRBD1; J gene: TRBJ2-1; clone size: few; CDR3 DNA: TGTGCCAGCTCACCCCCGACAGGGAATTATTGGTACAATGAGCAGTTCTTC; CDR3 protein: CASSPPTGNYWYNEQFF
V gene: TRBV19; D gene: TRBD1; J gene: TRBJ1-6; clone size: -; CDR3 DNA: TGTGCCAGTAGTACCTGGGACAGGGGGTATGGTTCACCCCTCCACTTT; CDR3 protein: CASSTWDRGYGSPLHF
V gene: TRBV2; D gene: -; J gene: TRBJ2-7; clone size: few; CDR3 DNA: TGTGCCAGCAGTGAAGCTTCGGACAGCTTGGTCTCCTACGAGCAGTACTTC; CDR3 protein: CASSEASDSLVSYEQYF
V gene: TRBV19; D gene: TRBD1; J gene: TRBJ1-2; clone size: -; CDR3 DNA: TGTGCCAGTAGTATGATGGGACAGTTTAATGGCTACACCTTC; CDR3 protein: CASSMMGQFNGYTF
V gene: TRBV4-2; D gene: -; J gene: TRBJ1-1; clone size: -; CDR3 DNA: TGTGCCAGCAGCCCTCCCGAGGCCCAGGGGCGAACCGAAGCTTTCTTT; CDR3 protein: CASSPPEAQGRTEAFF
V gene: TRBV7-9; D gene: -; J gene: TRBJ1-1; clone size: -; CDR3 DNA: TGTGCCAGCAGCTTATCGTTGCACACCGAAGCTTTCTTT; CDR3 protein: CASSLSLHTEAFF
V gene: TRBV27; D gene: TRBD1; J gene: TRBJ1-2; clone size: -; CDR3 DNA: TGTGCCAGCAGTTTGACAGGGGTATCGGGTGGCTACACCTTC; CDR3 protein: CASSLTGVSGGYTF
V gene: TRBV18; D gene: -; J gene: TRBJ1-5; clone size: few; CDR3 DNA: TGTGCCAGCTCACCACCCGATCAGCCCCAGCATTTT; CDR3 protein: CASSPPDQPQHF
V gene: TRBV12-3/TRBV12-4; D gene: -; J gene: TRBJ1-2; clone size: -; CDR3 DNA: TGTGCCAGCAGTTTTGCGGGGGCGTATGGCTACACCTTC; CDR3 protein: CASSFAGAYGYTF
V gene: TRBV28; D gene: -; J gene: TRBJ1-1; clone size: -; CDR3 DNA: TGTGCCAGCAGTTTATTACGGGATAACACTGAAGCTTTCTTT; CDR3 protein: CASSLLRDNTEAFF
V gene: TRBV6-1; D gene: TRBD1; J gene: TRBJ2-5; clone size: -; CDR3 DNA: TGTGCCAGCAGTGAAAGATGGACAGGGAATACCCAAGAGACCCAGTACTTC; CDR3 protein: CASSERWTGNTQETQYF
V gene: TRBV19; D gene: -; J gene: TRBJ1-3; clone size: few; CDR3 DNA: TGTGCCAGCCGCCGGGGGTATACTGGAAACACCATATATTTT; CDR3 protein: CASRRGYTGNTIYF
V gene: TRBV5-5; D gene: -; J gene: TRBJ2-2; clone size: few; CDR3 DNA: TGTGCCAGCAGCTTGGCAGTTAACACCGGGGAGCTGTTTTTT; CDR3 protein: CASSLAVNTGELFF
V gene: TRBV7-9; D gene: -; J gene: TRBJ2-3; clone size: many; CDR3 DNA: TGTGCCAGCAGCTTAGCGACAGGGAGGACAGATACGCAGTATTTT; CDR3 protein: CASSLATGRTDTQYF
V gene: TRBV19; D gene: TRBD1; J gene: TRBJ1-2; clone size: -; CDR3 DNA: TGTGCCAGTACCCATCTCCAGGGGGAAGGCTATGGCTACACCTTC; CDR3 protein: CASTHLQGEGYGYTF
V gene: TRBV18; D gene: TRBD1; J gene: TRBJ1-2; clone size: -; CDR3 DNA: TGTGCCAGCTCACCGTCCCGGGACAGATCTAACTATGGCTACACCTTC; CDR3 protein: CASSPSRDRSNYGYTF
V gene: TRBV7-2; D gene: TRBD2; J gene: TRBJ2-2; clone size: -; CDR3 DNA: TGTGCCAGCAGCTCCACTAGCGGGGGGGCGTCCGGGGAGCTGTTTTTT; CDR3 protein: CASSSTSGGASGELFF
V gene: TRBV6-5; D gene: -; J gene: TRBJ2-7; clone size: few; CDR3 DNA: TGTGCCAGCAGCTCCCTTCGGGTCAACGAGCAGTACTTC; CDR3 protein: CASSSLRVNEQYF
V gene: TRBV29-1; D gene: TRBD2; J gene: TRBJ2-1; clone size: once; CDR3 DNA: TGCAGCGTGGGGAGGGCCGCAACAGAGTTCGAGAAGGGCAATGAGCAGTTCTTC; CDR3 protein: CSVGRAATEFEKGNEQFF
V gene: TRBV9; D gene: TRBD2; J gene: TRBJ2-1; clone size: -; CDR3 DNA: TGTGCCAGCAGCGTAGAGGGACTAGGCAATGAGCAGTTCTTC; CDR3 protein: CASSVEGLGNEQFF
V gene: TRBV27; D gene: -; J gene: TRBJ2-1; clone size: -; CDR3 DNA: TGTGCCAGCAGTTTATTAGTTTACCCCCCAAATGAGCAGTTCTTC; CDR3 protein: CASSLLVYPPNEQFF
V gene: TRBV11-3; D gene: -; J gene: TRBJ1-1; clone size: -; CDR3 DNA: TGTGCCAGCAGCTTTTCGGGGGACACTGAAGCTTTCTTT; CDR3 protein: CASSFSGDTEAFF
V gene: TRBV28; D gene: -; J gene: TRBJ2-2; clone size: -; CDR3 DNA: TGTGCCGGGCAGAAGAACACCGGGGAGCTGTTTTTT; CDR3 protein: CAGQKNTGELFF
V gene: TRBV12-3/TRBV12-4; D gene: TRBD1; J gene: TRBJ1-5; clone size: -; CDR3 DNA: TGTGCCAGCAGTTCGGACAGGGATCAGCCCCAGCATTTT; CDR3 protein: CASSSDRDQPQHF
V gene: TRBV7-9; D gene: -; J gene: TRBJ1-1; clone size: once; CDR3 DNA: TGTGCCAGCAGAAGTTCCCGGGCGGGGAGGGGCACTGAAGCTTTCTTT; CDR3 protein: CASRSSRAGRGTEAFF
V gene: TRBV11-2; D gene: -; J gene: TRBJ1-1; clone size: -; CDR3 DNA: TGTGCCAGCAGCTTGGAGAGGAACACTGAAGCTTTCTTT; CDR3 protein: CASSLERNTEAFF
V gene: TRBV28; D gene: -; J gene: TRBJ2-5; clone size: -; CDR3 DNA: TGTGCCAGCAGTTTTAATAGGGAAAGGAGGAAGACCCAGTACTTC; CDR3 protein: CASSFNRERRKTQYF
V gene: TRBV7-3; D gene: TRBD2; J gene: TRBJ2-1; clone size: -; CDR3 DNA: TGTGCCAGCAGCCCGGGGGGCGCGGGAGGGGTTAATGAGCAGTTCTTC; CDR3 protein: CASSPGGAGGVNEQFF
V gene: TRBV7-2; D gene: TRBD1; J gene: TRBJ2-5; clone size: -; CDR3 DNA: TGTGCCAGCAGCGGGGACAGGGGAGGGACCCAGTACTTC; CDR3 protein: CASSGDRGGTQYF
V gene: TRBV30; D gene: -; J gene: TRBJ1-2; clone size: -; CDR3 DNA: TGTGCCTGGAGTGGGGTGGCGGCTAACTATGGCTACACCTTC; CDR3 protein: CAWSGVAANYGYTF
V gene: TRBV19; D gene: TRBD1; J gene: TRBJ2-5; clone size: -; CDR3 DNA: TGTGCCAGTAGTATTGGACAGGGTGGGGAGACCCAGTACTTC; CDR3 protein: CASSIGQGGETQYF
V gene: TRBV7-2; D gene: -; J gene: TRBJ2-1; clone size: -; CDR3 DNA: TGTGCCAGCAGCTTAGACGGAGGGAAACGGGAGCAGTTCTTC; CDR3 protein: CASSLDGGKREQFF
V gene: TRBV11-2; D gene: TRBD1; J gene: TRBJ2-2; clone size: -; CDR3 DNA: TGTGCCAGCAGCATCGGGACAGTGAACACCGGGGAGCTGTTTTTT; CDR3 protein: CASSIGTVNTGELFF
V gene: TRBV10-3; D gene: TRBD1; J gene: TRBJ2-1; clone size: -; CDR3 DNA: TGTGCCATCAGTGAGACGGGACAGGGGGGCGAGCAGTTCTTC; CDR3 protein: CAISETGQGGEQFF